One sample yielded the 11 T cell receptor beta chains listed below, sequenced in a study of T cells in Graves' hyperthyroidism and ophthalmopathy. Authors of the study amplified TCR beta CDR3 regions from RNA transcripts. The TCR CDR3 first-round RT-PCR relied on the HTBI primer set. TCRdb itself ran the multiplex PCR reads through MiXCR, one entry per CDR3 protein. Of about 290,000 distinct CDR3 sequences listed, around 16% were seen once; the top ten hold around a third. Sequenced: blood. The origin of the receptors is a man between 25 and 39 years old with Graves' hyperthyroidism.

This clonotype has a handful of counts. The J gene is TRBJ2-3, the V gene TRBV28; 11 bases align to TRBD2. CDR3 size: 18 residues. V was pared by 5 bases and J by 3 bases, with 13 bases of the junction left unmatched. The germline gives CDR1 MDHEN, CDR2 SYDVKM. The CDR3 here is CASSPPRASGRRTDTQYF. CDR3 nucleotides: TGTGCCAGCAGTCCCCCCCGGGCTAGCGGGAGGAGAACAGATACGCAGTATTTT.

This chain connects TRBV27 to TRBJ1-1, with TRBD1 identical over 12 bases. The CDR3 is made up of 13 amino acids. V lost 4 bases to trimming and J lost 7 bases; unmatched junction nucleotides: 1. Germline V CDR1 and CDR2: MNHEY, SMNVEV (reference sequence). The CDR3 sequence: CASSWDRGLEAFF. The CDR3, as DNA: TGTGCCAGCAGTTGGGACAGGGGGCTTGAAGCTTTCTTT.

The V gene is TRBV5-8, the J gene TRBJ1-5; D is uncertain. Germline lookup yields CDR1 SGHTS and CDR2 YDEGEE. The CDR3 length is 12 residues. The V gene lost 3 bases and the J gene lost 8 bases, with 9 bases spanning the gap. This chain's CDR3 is CASSSGRKPQHF. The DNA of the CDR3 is TGTGCCAGCAGCTCAGGACGTAAGCCCCAGCATTTT.

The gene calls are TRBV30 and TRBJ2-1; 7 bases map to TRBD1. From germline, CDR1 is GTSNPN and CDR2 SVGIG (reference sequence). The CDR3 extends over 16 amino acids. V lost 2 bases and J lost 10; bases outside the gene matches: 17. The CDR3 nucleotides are TGTGCCTGGAGTCAGGGGGTAAGCAGCCTGTCCTACGAGCAGTTCTTC. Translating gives CAWSQGVSSLSYEQFF.

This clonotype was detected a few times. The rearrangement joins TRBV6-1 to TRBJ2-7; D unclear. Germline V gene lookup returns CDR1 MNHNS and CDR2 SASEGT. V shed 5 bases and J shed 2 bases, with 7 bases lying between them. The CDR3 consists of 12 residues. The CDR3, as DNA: TGTGCCAGCAGTTCCCCCGCCTACGAGCAGTACTTC. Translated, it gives CASSSPAYEQYF.

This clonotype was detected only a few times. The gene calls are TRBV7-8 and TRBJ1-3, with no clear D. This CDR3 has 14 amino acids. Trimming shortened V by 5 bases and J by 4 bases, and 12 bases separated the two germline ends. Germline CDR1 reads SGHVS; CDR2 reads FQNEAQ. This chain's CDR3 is CASSRTRFGNTIYF. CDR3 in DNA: TGTGCCAGCAGCCGGACCCGCTTCGGAAACACCATATATTTT.

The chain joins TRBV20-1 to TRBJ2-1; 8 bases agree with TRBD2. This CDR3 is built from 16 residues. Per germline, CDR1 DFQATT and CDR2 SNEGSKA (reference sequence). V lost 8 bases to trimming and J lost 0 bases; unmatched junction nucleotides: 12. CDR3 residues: CSSFEAGAGSYNEQFF. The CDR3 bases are TGCAGTTCTTTCGAAGCGGGAGCAGGCTCCTACAATGAGCAGTTCTTC.

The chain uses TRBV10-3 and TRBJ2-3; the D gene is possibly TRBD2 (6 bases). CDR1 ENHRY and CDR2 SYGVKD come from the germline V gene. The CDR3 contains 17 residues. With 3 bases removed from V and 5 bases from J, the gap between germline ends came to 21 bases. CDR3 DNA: TGTGCCATCAGTGATGGGAGGACCAGCGGTTCTCTAGATACGCAGTATTTT. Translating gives CAISDGRTSGSLDTQYF.

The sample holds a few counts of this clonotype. The CDR3 nucleotides read TGTGCCAGCAGCCCCCTATTCTGGACAGTCCGCTCAGAGCAGTTCTTC. This codes for CASSPLFWTVRSEQFF. The gene calls are TRBV5-8 and TRBJ2-1; TRBD1 might be the D (6 bases). The CDR3 is 16 amino acids. The germline CDR1 and CDR2 sequences are SGHTS and YDEGEE. V was trimmed by 4 bases and J by 10 bases, leaving 24 bases between them.

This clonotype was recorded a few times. The chain's CDR3 is CASSGLRLAGPRQQYF. CDR3 DNA sequence: TGTGCCAGCAGTGGGCTTCGACTAGCGGGCCCTAGGCAGCAGTACTTC. The chain combines TRBV2 with TRBJ2-7; TRBD2 aligns across 10 bases. Germline CDR1 is SNHLY and CDR2 is FYNNEI. This CDR3 spans 16 amino acids. V trimming: 4 bases; J trimming: 8 bases; junction bases outside the gene matches: 14.

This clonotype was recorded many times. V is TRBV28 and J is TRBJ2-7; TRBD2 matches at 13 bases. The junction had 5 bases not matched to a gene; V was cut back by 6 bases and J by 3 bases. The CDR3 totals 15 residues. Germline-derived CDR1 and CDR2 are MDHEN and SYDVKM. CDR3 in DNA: TGTGCCAGCAGGCTAGGACTAGCGGGGGTCTACGAGCAGTACTTC. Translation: CASRLGLAGVYEQYF.